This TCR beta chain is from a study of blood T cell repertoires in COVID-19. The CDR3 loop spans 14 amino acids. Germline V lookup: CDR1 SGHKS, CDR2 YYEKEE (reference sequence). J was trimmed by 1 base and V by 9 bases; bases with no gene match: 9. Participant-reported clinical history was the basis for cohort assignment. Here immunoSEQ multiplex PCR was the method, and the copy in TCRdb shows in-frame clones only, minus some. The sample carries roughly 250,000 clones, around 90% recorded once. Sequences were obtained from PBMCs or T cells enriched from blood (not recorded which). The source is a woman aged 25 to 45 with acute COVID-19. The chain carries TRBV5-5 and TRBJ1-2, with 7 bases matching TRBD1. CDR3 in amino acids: CAKRDRVDNYGYTF. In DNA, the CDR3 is TGTGCCAAGCGAGACAGGGTTGATAACTATGGCTACACCTTC. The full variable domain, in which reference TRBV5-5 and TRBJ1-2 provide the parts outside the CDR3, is DAGVTQSPTHLIKTRGQQVTLRCSPISGHKSVSWYQQVLGQGPQFIFQYYEKEERGRGNFPDRFSARQFPNYSSELNVNALLLGDSALYLCAKRDRVDNYGYTFGSGTRLTVV.